What follows are 24 T cell receptor beta chains derived from one specimen sequenced in a study of early T cells in non-severe SARS-CoV-2 infection. TCRdb passed the 5' RACE reads through MiXCR, listing each CDR3 protein once. The sample yields about 80,000 distinct CDR3 sequences, about 12% seen once. Sample: whole blood. These receptors all come from an adult who was a healthcare worker with PCR-confirmed SARS-CoV-2 infection or an uninfected control (not recorded which).

This clonotype was found a few times. V and J are TRBV2 and TRBJ2-1; TRBD1 is a possible D gene (6 bases). Trimming shortened V by 6 bases and J by 6 bases, and 9 bases separated the two germline ends. This CDR3 region has 12 residues. Germline lookup yields CDR1 SNHLY and CDR2 FYNNEI. DNA of the CDR3: TGTGCCAGCAGGGAGGACAGCAATGAGCAGTTCTTC. Translating it yields CASREDSNEQFF.

This clonotype was recorded a few times. The V call is TRBV4-2, the J call TRBJ2-1; the match to TRBD2 covers 12 bases. This CDR3 comprises 17 residues. V was clipped by 2 bases and J by 6 bases; unmatched bases: 8. Germline V gives CDR1 LGHNA, CDR2 YNFKEQ. CDR3 sequence: CASSQPTSGGEVNEQFF. The CDR3 bases are TGTGCCAGCAGCCAACCGACTAGCGGGGGCGAGGTCAATGAGCAGTTCTTC.

There are many counts of this clonotype. The rearrangement links TRBV6-6 to TRBJ1-1; D is unresolved. Germline values: CDR1 MNHNY, CDR2 SVGAGI (reference sequence). The V and J ends lost 5 bases and 1 base respectively, with 14 bases between them. This CDR3 region has 15 residues. The CDR3 spells CASSTRLGKNTEAFF. CDR3 nucleotide sequence: TGTGCCAGCAGTACCAGGTTGGGGAAGAACACTGAAGCTTTCTTT.

This clonotype appeared many times. This rearrangement joins TRBV6-5 to TRBJ2-1; TRBD2 aligns across 12 bases. This CDR3 comprises 14 residues. With V trimmed by 7 bases and J by 10 bases, 8 bases remained unmatched. Germline CDR1 MNHEY, CDR2 SVGAGI. CDR3 amino acids: CASTRLAGAGEQFF. Written as DNA, the CDR3 is TGTGCCAGCACCAGACTAGCGGGAGCCGGAGAGCAGTTCTTC.

The rearrangement uses TRBV20-1 and TRBJ2-2, with D perhaps TRBD1 or TRBD2 (5 bases each). Germline V gives CDR1 DFQATT, CDR2 SNEGSKA (reference sequence). V was clipped by 0 bases and J by 5 bases, with 16 bases between them. The CDR3 covers 16 residues. The DNA of the CDR3 is TGCAGTGCTAGAGATTCCGGGCTAGCAGGGACCGGGGAGCTGTTTTTT. Encoded protein: CSARDSGLAGTGELFF.

The chain carries TRBV11-2 and TRBJ2-5, with TRBD2 matching 9 bases. The germline V gene has CDR1 SGHAT and CDR2 FQNNGV. The CDR3 is 15 amino acids. The V segment lost 1 base and the J segment 5 bases; nucleotides outside the gene matches: 5. CDR3 nucleotides: TGTGCCAGCAGCTTAGTGAGCGGGGGGAGTGAGACCCAGTACTTC. It yields the protein CASSLVSGGSETQYF.

In its sample, this clonotype was seen a few times. This sequence joins TRBV25-1 and TRBJ2-5, with D tentatively TRBD2 (5 bases). The germline V gene has CDR1 MGHDK and CDR2 SYGVNS. V was cut by 1 base and J by 2 bases, with 11 bases left in between. This CDR3 comprises 15 residues. The CDR3 nucleotides are TGTGCCAGCAGTGAATCGGGGAAGGGTCAAGAGACCCAGTACTTC. Protein: CASSESGKGQETQYF.

This clonotype was observed a handful of times. This rearrangement joins TRBV6-5 to TRBJ2-6, with D possibly TRBD1 on 5 matching bases. Germline CDR1 is MNHEY and CDR2 is SVGAGI. This CDR3 region has 16 residues. V gave up 5 bases and J gave up 3 bases, with 14 bases separating them. Written as DNA, the CDR3 is TGTGCCAGCAGTCAATGGCAGGGCCTTGGGGCCAACGTCCTGACTTTC. Translation gives CASSQWQGLGANVLTF.

In its sample, this clonotype was seen a few times. The V and J genes are TRBV3-1 and TRBJ1-4, with D hard to call. Looked up from germline, CDR1 is LGHDT and CDR2 is YNNKEL (reference sequence). Deletions cut 0 bases from V and 4 bases from J, with 6 bases between. This CDR3 is built from 14 residues. The CDR3 coding sequence is TGTGCCAGCAGCCAAGACAGTTTTAATGAAAAACTGTTTTTT. Its translation: CASSQDSFNEKLFF. Full variable domain (outside the CDR3, taken from reference TRBV3-1 and TRBJ1-4): DTAVSQTPKYLVTQMGNDKSIKCEQNLGHDTMYWYKQDSKKFLKIMFSYNNKELIINETVPNRFSPKSPDKAHLNLHINSLELGDSAVYFCASSQDSFNEKLFFGSGTQLSVL.

V usage is TRBV10-3 and J usage is TRBJ1-2, with D perhaps TRBD1 (6 bases). V was shortened by 7 bases and J by 3 bases, with 15 bases between the two germline ends. The length of the CDR3 is 14 residues. Germline V lookup: CDR1 ENHRY, CDR2 SYGVKD. CDR3 sequence reads: CAIKPQGYDYGYTF. The CDR3 bases are TGTGCCATCAAACCCCAGGGGTACGACTATGGCTACACCTTC.

With regard to this clonotype: A much more abundant neighbour one base away suggests this may be a read error. The chain combines TRBV6-1 with TRBJ2-5; 8 bases are shared with TRBD2. CDR1 MNHNS and CDR2 SASEGT come from the germline V gene. CDR3 size: 13 residues. CDR3 region: CANSLTGGETQYF. The DNA for the CDR3 is TGTGCCAACAGTCTGACGGGAGGGGAGACCCAGTACTTC.

The chain combines TRBV6-5 with TRBJ1-2, with 9 bases aligning to TRBD1. Germline CDR1 reads MNHEY; CDR2 reads SVGAGI. V gave up 6 bases and J gave up 8 bases; unmatched junction bases: 4. The CDR3 sequence is 12 residues long. In DNA form, the CDR3 reads TGTGCCAGCAGGTTCGGGACAGGGGGCTACACCTTC. Its translation: CASRFGTGGYTF.

In this sample, this clonotype turned up many times. V usage is TRBV28 and J usage is TRBJ2-1; D is unresolved. The length of the CDR3 is 12 residues. Germline assignment: CDR1 MDHEN and CDR2 SYDVKM. Trimming stripped 7 bases from V and 4 bases from J, with 8 bases between. CDR3 coding DNA: TGTGCCAGCACCCGGATGTACAATGAGCAGTTCTTC. Its protein is CASTRMYNEQFF.

A word on this clonotype: This may arise from a read error, as a much more abundant clone is one base away. V and J are TRBV12-3 or TRBV12-4 and TRBJ1-5; TRBD1 aligns across 7 bases. V lost 3 bases and J lost 6; bases outside the gene matches: 2. CDR3 length equals 13 residues. The CDR3 sequence: CASSLTGTQPQHF. In DNA, the CDR3 is TGTGCCAGCAGTTTGACAGGGACTCAGCCCCAGCATTTT.

This clonotype came up many times. The chain joins TRBV18 to TRBJ1-1; 11 positions agree with TRBD1. The CDR3 has 16 residues. In germline, CDR1 is KGHSH, CDR2 LQKENI. Losses at the gene ends were 4 bases for V and 1 base for J; bases not matched to a gene: 5. This CDR3 is CASSLDRGRPNTEAFF. As DNA, the CDR3 is TGTGCCAGCTCACTGGACAGGGGGCGACCGAACACTGAAGCTTTCTTT.

In regard to this clonotype: With a much larger clone just one base away, this may be a read error. The rearrangement uses TRBV5-4 and TRBJ2-7; D may be TRBD2 (7 bases). V lost 0 bases and J lost 2, with 12 bases in between. The CDR3 spans 15 residues. Germline CDR1 and CDR2: SGHNT and YYREEE (reference sequence). CDR3 nucleotides: TGTGCCAGCAGCTTGGGCGGGGGCGTACCCTACGAGCAGTACTTC. This translates into CASSLGGGVPYEQYF.

V usage is TRBV11-2 and J usage is TRBJ1-1; the D is unclear. The CDR3 totals 14 residues. The ends were cut back, 3 bases at V and 0 bases at J, with 8 bases in the middle. The germline V gene has CDR1 SGHAT and CDR2 FQNNGV. CDR3 in DNA: TGTGCCAGCAGCTTCGGCAGCATGAACACTGAAGCTTTCTTT. Protein sequence: CASSFGSMNTEAFF.

This clonotype was found a few times. V usage is TRBV5-5 and J usage is TRBJ1-1; D may be TRBD1 (5 bases). V was trimmed by 0 bases and J by 3 bases, leaving 9 bases between them. This CDR3 is 14 amino acids long. Germline-derived CDR1 and CDR2 are SGHKS and YYEKEE (reference sequence). The CDR3 reads CASSLDSGYTEAFF. The CDR3 DNA is TGTGCCAGCAGCTTGGACTCAGGGTACACTGAAGCTTTCTTT.

The chain couples TRBV7-3 to TRBJ1-1, with a possible D match to TRBD1 (5 bases). Trimming left V 1 base short and J 1 base short, with 13 bases between. This CDR3 is 16 amino acids long. Germline CDR1 is SGHTA and CDR2 is FQGTGA. CDR3 sequence reads: CASSLRAGLKNTEAFF. CDR3 coding DNA: TGTGCCAGCAGCTTAAGGGCAGGGTTAAAGAACACTGAAGCTTTCTTT.

The chain is built from TRBV2 and TRBJ2-1, with TRBD2 matching 7 bases. Trimming removed 6 bases from V and 9 bases from J; junction bases left unmatched: 11. Per the germline V gene, CDR1 is SNHLY and CDR2 is FYNNEI. The length of the CDR3 is 14 residues. This CDR3 is CASSPGLPNPEQFF. CDR3 DNA: TGTGCCAGCAGCCCGGGACTACCTAACCCTGAGCAGTTCTTC.

This clonotype was found many times. The DNA for the CDR3 is TGTGCCAGCGCAGGGGGGGAATCCTACAATGAGCAGTTCTTC. It encodes CASAGGESYNEQFF. This chain joins TRBV6-2 or TRBV6-3 and TRBJ2-1; perhaps D is TRBD1 or TRBD2 (7 bases each). This CDR3 contains 14 residues. The V end lost 8 bases, the J end lost 1 base, and 12 bases lay between the germline ends. Germline V gene data show CDR1 as MNHEY and CDR2 as SVGEGT.

J is TRBJ1-1 and V is TRBV13; D gene ambiguous. V lost 5 bases, J lost 4 bases, and 14 bases lay in between. There are 14 residues in the CDR3. Germline V lookup: CDR1 PRHDT, CDR2 FYEKMQ (reference sequence). Here the CDR3 DNA reads TGTGCCAGCAGCCGATTTTTGCCCATCACTGAAGCTTTCTTT. It translates to CASSRFLPITEAFF.

The J gene is TRBJ2-4, the V gene TRBV20-1, with D perhaps matching TRBD1 (6 bases). Germline V gene data show CDR1 as DFQATT and CDR2 as SNEGSKA (reference sequence). CDR3 length equals 13 residues. CDR3 DNA sequence: TGCAGCCAACCCGAAGTAGGGGGAAACATTCAGTACTTC. Amino acids: CSQPEVGGNIQYF.

This clonotype appeared a few times. The rearrangement links TRBV19 to TRBJ2-1; maybe TRBD2 (5 bases). Germline V gene lookup returns CDR1 LNHDA and CDR2 SQIVND (reference sequence). The CDR3 runs 14 residues. V shed 6 bases and J shed 4 bases, with 13 bases lying between them. Here the CDR3 reads CASRAGNPYNEQFF. As DNA, the CDR3 is TGTGCCAGTAGGGCCGGGAACCCTTACAATGAGCAGTTCTTC. Drawing the rest from reference TRBV19 and TRBJ2-1, the complete variable domain is DGGITQSPKYLFRKEGQNVTLSCEQNLNHDAMYWYRQDPGQGLRLIYYSQIVNDFQKGDIAEGYSVSREKKESFPLTVTSAQKNPTAFYLCASRAGNPYNEQFFGPGTRLTVL.